These 13 T cell receptor beta chains originate from one sample sequenced in a study of cytomegalovirus exposure and HLA in healthy donors. Profiled with immunoSEQ multiplex PCR; TCRdb holds only in-frame clones, not every one. The repertoire holds more than 95,000 clones, with approximately 90% as singletons. The source material was PBMCs. These receptors came from a woman between 18 and 29 years old in good health and CMV-seronegative.

The chain joins TRBV6-5 to TRBJ2-2; D might be TRBD1 (5 bases). Per germline, CDR1 MNHEY and CDR2 SVGAGI. Trimming cost V 5 bases and J 0 bases, with 7 bases left between them. CDR3 size: 14 residues. The CDR3 sequence is CASSPGSNTGELFF. CDR3 coding DNA: TGTGCCAGCAGTCCAGGGTCGAACACCGGGGAGCTGTTTTTT.

This clone was detected only a few times. The chain combines TRBV21-1 with TRBJ2-7; TRBD1 reflects the table's D call only, with no check against the DNA. TRBV21-1 is a documented pseudogene. The length of the CDR3 is 16 residues. CDR3 DNA sequence: TGTGCCAGCAGCCCGGCAAGGGTGCAGGGAAACTACGAGCAGTACTTC. Translating gives CASSPARVQGNYEQYF.

The rearrangement joins TRBV2 to TRBJ2-3; 7 bases agree with TRBD1. The CDR3 has 15 amino acids. Germline V gives CDR1 SNHLY, CDR2 FYNNEI. V gave up 9 bases and J gave up 0 bases; unmatched junction bases: 9. The CDR3 sequence: CARGKGAGSTDTQYF. Here the CDR3 DNA reads TGTGCCAGGGGGAAGGGGGCAGGTAGCACAGATACGCAGTATTTT.

This chain's CDR3 is CASSLSGGLAGELFF. As DNA, the CDR3 is TGTGCCAGCAGCCTTAGCGGGGGGCTCGCCGGGGAGCTGTTTTTT. The V gene is TRBV5-4, the J gene TRBJ2-2; the match to TRBD2 covers 10 bases. The CDR3 has 15 amino acids. J lost 6 bases, V lost 4 bases, and 6 bases had no gene match. Per the germline V gene, CDR1 is SGHNT and CDR2 is YYREEE (reference sequence).

The gene calls are TRBV5-1 and TRBJ2-7; TRBD1 matches at 9 bases. V trimming: 6 bases; J trimming: 2 bases; junction bases outside the gene matches: 12. Per the germline V gene, CDR1 is SGHRS and CDR2 is YFSETQ. CDR3 length: 16 residues. The CDR3 sequence is CASTQGATGGTYEQYF. As DNA, the CDR3 is TGCGCCAGCACCCAAGGGGCGACAGGGGGGACCTACGAGCAGTACTTC.

The chain employs TRBV9 and TRBJ2-7; 14 positions agree with TRBD2. Germline V CDR1 and CDR2: SGDLS, YYNGEE. V trimming: 3 bases; J trimming: 3 bases; junction bases outside the gene matches: 5. The CDR3 runs to 16 residues. The CDR3 bases are TGTGCCAGCAGCGCCGGACTAGCGGGGGGAATCTACGAGCAGTACTTC. Its translation is CASSAGLAGGIYEQYF.

The genes are TRBV19 and TRBJ2-3, with D maybe TRBD2 (5 bases). Looked up from germline, CDR1 is LNHDA and CDR2 is SQIVND (reference sequence). The V and J ends lost 7 bases and 0 bases respectively, with 11 bases between them. The CDR3 contains 14 residues. The CDR3 here is CASTRTPSTDTQYF. The CDR3 DNA sequence: TGTGCCAGTACGAGGACTCCTAGCACAGATACGCAGTATTTT. The full variable domain, its missing parts supplied by reference TRBV19 and TRBJ2-3, is DGGITQSPKYLFRKEGQNVTLSCEQNLNHDAMYWYRQDPGQGLRLIYYSQIVNDFQKGDIAEGYSVSREKKESFPLTVTSAQKNPTAFYLCASTRTPSTDTQYFGPGTRLTVL.

The chain couples TRBV6-1 to TRBJ2-3; D perhaps matches TRBD2 (5 bases). The V gene's germline CDR1 is MNHNS and CDR2 SASEGT. V was cut by 8 bases and J by 2 bases, with 11 bases left in between. The CDR3 runs 13 residues. The CDR3 bases are TGTGCCAGCGGACTCGGTCACACAGATACGCAGTATTTT. Encoded protein: CASGLGHTDTQYF.

J is TRBJ2-3 and V is TRBV2; the match to TRBD1 covers 8 bases. The CDR3 has 13 residues. The J segment lost 7 bases and the V segment lost 8 bases, leaving 8 bases of the junction unmatched. The germline V gene has CDR1 SNHLY and CDR2 FYNNEI. CDR3 residues: CASGTGGGNTQYF. The CDR3 DNA follows: TGTGCCAGCGGAACAGGGGGAGGAAATACGCAGTATTTT. Variable domain in full (rest from reference TRBV2 and TRBJ2-3): EPEVTQTPSHQVTQMGQEVILRCVPISNHLYFYWYRQILGQKVEFLVSFYNNEISEKSEIFDDQFSVERPDGSNFTLKIRSTKLEDSAMYFCASGTGGGNTQYFGPGTRLTVL.

This clone appeared a single time. This chain links TRBV4-1 with TRBJ1-4; 7 bases match TRBD1. The germline V gene encodes CDR1 MGHRA and CDR2 YSYEKL. The CDR3 consists of 16 residues. The V and J ends lost 6 bases and 4 bases, in that order; junction bases with no gene match: 11. The CDR3 DNA follows: TGCGCCAGCAGACCTACCCCGGGACAGATTAATGAAAAACTGTTTTTT. It codes for CASRPTPGQINEKLFF.

The CDR3 DNA follows: TGTGCCAGCAGCCCGGACAGTACCTACGAGCAGTACTTC. It encodes CASSPDSTYEQYF. V is TRBV7-2 and J is TRBJ2-7; perhaps TRBD1 as D (6 bases). The CDR3 extends over 13 amino acids. CDR1 SGHTA and CDR2 FQGNSA come from the germline V gene. Trimming pared 5 bases from V and 2 bases from J, leaving 10 bases between.

Relative to its sample, this clone is medium-sized (0.01 to 0.1%). The chain combines TRBV5-4 with TRBJ2-2; no definite D call. There are 12 residues in the CDR3. In germline, CDR1 is SGHNT, CDR2 YYREEE (reference sequence). The germline V and J ends were trimmed by 4 bases and 6 bases, with 7 bases remaining between them. CDR3 sequence (DNA): TGTGCCAGCAGCCCCAATTCCGGGGAGCTGTTTTTT. The encoded protein is CASSPNSGELFF.

V usage is TRBV5-1 and J usage is TRBJ2-5, with TRBD2 matching over 9 bases. V shed 3 bases and J 2 bases; nucleotides not matched to a gene: 5. CDR3 length equals 15 residues. The V gene's germline CDR1 is SGHRS and CDR2 YFSETQ. The CDR3 DNA follows: TGCGCCAGCAGCTCATTAGCGGGGGAACAAGAGACCCAGTACTTC. Protein: CASSSLAGEQETQYF.